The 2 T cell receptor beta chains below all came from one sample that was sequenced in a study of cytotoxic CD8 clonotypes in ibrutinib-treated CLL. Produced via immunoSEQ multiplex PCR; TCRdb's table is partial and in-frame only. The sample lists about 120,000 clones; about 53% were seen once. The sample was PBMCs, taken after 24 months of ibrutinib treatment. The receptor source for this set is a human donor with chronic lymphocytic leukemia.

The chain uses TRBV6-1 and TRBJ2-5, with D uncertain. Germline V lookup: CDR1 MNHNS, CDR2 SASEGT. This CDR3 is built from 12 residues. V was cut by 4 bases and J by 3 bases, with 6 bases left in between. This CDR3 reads CASSVLEETQYF. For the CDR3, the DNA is TGTGCCAGCAGTGTCTTGGAAGAGACCCAGTACTTC.

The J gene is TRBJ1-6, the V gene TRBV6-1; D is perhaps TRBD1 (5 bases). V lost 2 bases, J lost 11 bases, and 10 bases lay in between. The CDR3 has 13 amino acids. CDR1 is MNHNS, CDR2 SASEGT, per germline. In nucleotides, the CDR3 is TGTGCCAGCAGTGAACCTGGGGGTCCACCCCTCCACTTT. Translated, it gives CASSEPGGPPLHF.